These T cell receptor beta chains were read from a single sample in a study of T cell responses to AZD1222 COVID-19 vaccine. Sequencing was performed with immunoSEQ multiplex PCR; in TCRdb, only in-frame clones are kept and a portion is missing. The sample holds under 200,000 clones; approximately 90% are singletons and the top ten take over 0.85%. Sequencing was performed on peripheral blood, taken on day 0 of AZD1222 vaccination. These receptors all come from an adult in good health. Both conserved end residues are trimmed from each CDR3.

12 TRBJ1-2 TRBV5-1 ASSLTPQSGGYT
13 TRBJ2-5 TRBV5-1 ASSLAPGGQETQY
13 TRBJ2-1 TRBV7-3 ASSLSGSPYNEQF
13 TRBJ2-1 TRBV5-1 ASSLAGVEYNEQF
13 TRBJ2-7 TRBV5-4 ASTPGTSGRDEQY
15 TRBJ2-1 TRBV11-2 ASSSLPGTSGGNEQF
14 TRBJ2-1 TRBV5-4 ASRLAGGPTGNEQF
13 TRBJ1-2 TRBV9 ASSVGGGGGYGYT
12 TRBJ2-1 TRBV9 ASSATSGHNEQF
15 TRBJ1-6 TRBV3-1/TRBV3-2 ASSHGRKGPHNSPLH
11 TRBJ1-1 TRBV28 ASSPQRNTEAF
12 TRBJ1-1 TRBV19 ASNYRDRATEAF
17 TRBJ2-7 TRBV11-3 ASSLAPRRREYWPDEQY
13 TRBJ2-7 TRBV28 ASSLFTSGRGEQY
15 TRBJ2-7 TRBV7-2 ASSRWASGTGGYEQY
12 TRBJ2-7 TRBV11-1 ASSLGGAVIEQY
15 TRBJ2-3 TRBV3-1/TRBV3-2 ASSQFRDPASTDTQY
18 TRBJ2-2 TRBV21-1 ASRPQEETTRGRVGGELF
14 TRBJ1-5 TRBV6-2/TRBV6-3 ASSRPGQGGNQPQH
11 TRBJ2-1 TRBV28 ASAAGTFNEQF
13 TRBJ1-2 TRBV19 ASRRDDSFLGSYT
13 TRBJ1-2 TRBV7-2 ASPGRTGNNYGYT
12 TRBJ2-7 TRBV28 ASTLQGGRYEQY
14 TRBJ2-1 TRBV7-9 ASSLVSGGARNEQF
14 TRBJ1-4 TRBV6-1 ASSEAWGGKDEKLF
12 TRBJ2-1 TRBV7-8 ASRRQGDYNEQF
10 TRBJ2-5 TRBV10-3 AISEARETQY
11 TRBJ2-5 TRBV25-1 ASSEFGVETQY
14 TRBJ2-5 TRBV27 ASSLYPTGGQETQY
12 TRBJ2-7 TRBV27 ASSFRGDVYEQY
14 TRBJ2-7 TRBV18 ASSPPKGQGAYEQY
12 TRBJ1-1 TRBV10-3 AISAPGGNTEAF
12 TRBJ1-1 TRBV11-2 ASSSLMENTEAF
12 TRBJ2-7 TRBV18 ASSPSTGVGEQY
12 TRBJ2-5 TRBV21-1 ASSKGGKVLGPH
13 TRBJ2-5 TRBV2 ASSEWGSTGETQY
14 TRBJ2-1 TRBV9 ASSVTSGRAGDEQF
12 TRBJ1-4 TRBV5-4 ASSPQGSGEKLF
12 TRBJ1-2 TRBV18 ASSPPQINYGYT
14 TRBJ1-2 TRBV7-8 ASAKLSKEWDRGYT
12 TRBJ2-7 TRBV6-5 ASSYSGSTYEQY
14 TRBJ2-3 TRBV9 ASSVGAASSTDTQY
14 TRBJ1-1 TRBV6-2/TRBV6-3 ASSYFTGRINTEAF
11 TRBJ2-7 TRBV19 ASSILADYEQY
15 TRBJ2-5 TRBV19 ASSPSGSGSWGETQY
13 TRBJ1-5 TRBV2 ASSFAQGGGQPQH
13 TRBJ1-2 TRBV9 ASSVKSDSNYGYT
10 TRBJ2-7 TRBV28 ASCGRFYEQY
13 TRBJ1-2 TRBV7-9 AWEAGGSYSYGYT
13 TRBJ1-2 TRBV2 ASIIPAATNYGYT
12 TRBJ1-2 TRBV7-9 ASSFGTAILGYT
9 TRBJ2-3 TRBV7-2 ASSLTDTQY
13 TRBJ1-1 TRBV6-5 ASSYSNAGDTEAF